A selection of T cell receptor beta chains follows, all from one sample in a study of shared clonotypes between healthy human individuals. The assay was immunoSEQ multiplex PCR, and TCRdb's table has in-frame clones only and misses some. The data hold 950,000 to 1,100,000 clones, with 78% observed a single time. The sequencing input was memory CD4+ T cells from PBMCs. The receptors come from a man between 18 and 35 years old in good health. Some clones in this sample may be carry-over from other donors' samples. Both conserved end residues are part of each CDR3. A D gene is named only where the DNA matches it firmly. A row's size may be missing; if present it is once, few, many or a size class.

D gene,CDR3 length,V gene,J gene,clone size,CDR3 protein,CDR3 DNA
.,13,TRBV6-5,TRBJ2-7,.,CASSYRGGYEQYF,TGTGCCAGCAGTTACCGGGGCGGTTACGAGCAGTACTTC
.,14,TRBV2,TRBJ1-5,.,CASSRTDSNQPQHF,TGTGCCAGCAGCAGGACAGATAGCAATCAGCCCCAGCATTTT
.,16,TRBV7-2,TRBJ1-2,few,CASSPLARGGHYGYTF,TGTGCCAGCAGCCCATTGGCCAGGGGAGGACACTATGGCTACACCTTC
TRBD2,20,TRBV4-3,TRBJ2-7,.,CASSQDGFVGTSGRKGEQYF,TGCGCCAGCAGCCAAGATGGTTTCGTTGGGACTAGCGGGAGAAAGGGCGAGCAGTACTTC
TRBD1,13,TRBV5-1,TRBJ2-5,few,CASSLGQGGTQYF,TGCGCCAGCAGCTTGGGACAGGGGGGGACCCAGTACTTC
.,14,TRBV29-1,TRBJ2-3,few,CSVFGGPEVDTQYF,TGCAGCGTTTTCGGGGGTCCTGAGGTAGATACGCAGTATTTT
TRBD2,13,TRBV2,TRBJ2-7,.,CAGRRSGSYEQYF,TGTGCCGGGAGGAGGAGCGGGAGTTACGAGCAGTACTTC
.,13,TRBV19,TRBJ1-3,.,CASSHRDTNTIYF,TGTGCCAGTAGTCACCGGGACACAAACACCATATATTTT
.,15,TRBV28,TRBJ2-1,once,CASSFINGGLNEQFF,TGTGCCAGCAGTTTTATCAATGGGGGTCTAAATGAGCAGTTCTTC
.,14,TRBV9,TRBJ2-7,.,CASSVLESSYEQYF,TGTGCCAGCAGCGTACTAGAGAGCTCCTACGAGCAGTACTTC
TRBD1,12,TRBV28,TRBJ1-2,.,CARRTGGYGYTF,TGTGCCAGGCGGACAGGGGGATATGGCTACACCTTC
.,13,TRBV28,TRBJ2-7,.,CASRDSINYEQYF,TGTGCCAGCAGGGACAGCATCAACTACGAGCAGTACTTC
TRBD2,18,TRBV7-8,TRBJ2-6,.,CASSARLAGVTGANVLTF,TGTGCCAGCAGCGCACGACTAGCGGGAGTTACTGGGGCCAACGTCCTGACTTTC
.,14,TRBV28,TRBJ1-1,.,CASRKRGVATEAFF,TGTGCCAGCCGCAAGCGGGGGGTGGCCACTGAAGCTTTCTTT
.,18,TRBV9,TRBJ1-1,.,CASSVWFSLRIGTTEAFF,TGTGCCAGCAGCGTATGGTTTTCTCTTAGGATTGGGACCACTGAAGCTTTCTTT
TRBD2,18,TRBV28,TRBJ2-3,once,CASSQPGLAGAGADTQYF,TGTGCCAGCAGTCAACCGGGACTAGCGGGAGCGGGGGCAGATACGCAGTATTTT
.,15,TRBV5-4,TRBJ1-1,.,CASSQDGFGHTEAFF,TGTGCCAGCAGCCAAGATGGTTTCGGACACACTGAAGCTTTCTTT
.,14,TRBV5-1,TRBJ2-5,.,CASSPDSGKETQYF,TGCGCCAGCAGCCCCGATAGCGGAAAAGAGACCCAGTACTTC
TRBD2,19,TRBV5-1,TRBJ2-2,.,CASSLLLAGGPLNTGELFF,TGCGCCAGCAGCTTACTACTAGCGGGAGGGCCCTTGAACACCGGGGAGCTGTTTTTT
TRBD1,16,TRBV10-3,TRBJ2-7,.,CAISESSGQGSYEQYF,TGTGCCATCAGTGAGTCATCAGGACAGGGGTCCTACGAGCAGTACTTC
.,16,TRBV4-1,TRBJ2-3,.,CASSQLNLLVTDTQYF,TGCGCCAGCAGCCAATTGAACCTCCTCGTTACAGATACGCAGTATTTT
.,15,TRBV6-6,TRBJ2-7,.,CASSRQSRDSYEQYF,TGTGCCAGCAGTCGCCAAAGCCGAGACTCCTACGAGCAGTACTTC
.,12,TRBV30,TRBJ1-2,.,CAWIRDGYGYTF,TGTGCCTGGATTAGGGACGGCTATGGCTACACCTTC
.,13,TRBV5-6,TRBJ2-5,.,CASSRGPQETQYF,TGTGCCAGCAGCAGGGGTCCCCAAGAGACCCAGTACTTC
.,13,TRBV5-1,TRBJ2-7,few,CASSLIGSYEQYF,TGCGCCAGCAGCTTGATTGGCAGTTACGAGCAGTACTTC
.,14,TRBV18,TRBJ2-7,.,CASSPDLVENEQYF,TGTGCCAGCTCACCTGACTTGGTGGAAAACGAGCAGTACTTC
.,15,TRBV5-1,TRBJ1-1,.,CASSSSWSGNTEAFF,TGCGCCAGCAGCTCATCCTGGTCAGGGAACACTGAAGCTTTCTTT
.,15,TRBV7-2,TRBJ2-3,.,CASSSRSRGTDTQYF,TGTGCCAGCAGCTCCCGCTCGCGCGGAACAGATACGCAGTATTTT
.,14,TRBV6-6,TRBJ2-3,.,CASSYSRSTDTQYF,TGTGCCAGCAGTTACTCGAGAAGTACGGATACGCAGTATTTT
.,13,TRBV28,TRBJ1-1,.,CASTWGGFTEAFF,TGTGCCAGCACCTGGGGCGGGTTCACTGAAGCTTTCTTT
.,15,TRBV19,TRBJ2-1,.,CASSHRQIRNDEQFF,TGTGCCAGTAGTCACAGACAAATCCGTAACGATGAGCAGTTCTTC
.,14,TRBV6-4,TRBJ1-1,.,CASSVGLGEGGAFF,TGTGCCAGCAGTGTCGGGCTGGGGGAAGGGGGAGCTTTCTTT
.,12,TRBV2,TRBJ2-7,.,CASGAETYEQYF,TGTGCCAGCGGGGCCGAGACCTACGAGCAGTACTTC
.,14,TRBV27,TRBJ1-2,.,CASSYSGGGYGYTF,TGTGCCAGCAGTTACTCAGGAGGGGGCTATGGCTACACCTTC
.,15,TRBV23-1,TRBJ2-1,.,CASSPWGSRRNEQFF,TGCGCCAGCAGTCCGTGGGGCTCCCGGAGGAATGAGCAGTTCTTC
.,17,TRBV12-2,TRBJ2-3,.,CASRLAGGGPDPDTQYF,TGTGCAAGTCGCTTAGCGGGTGGAGGCCCCGATCCGGATACGCAGTATTTT
.,13,TRBV11-2,TRBJ2-1,.,CASRSLTYNEQFF,TGTGCCAGCAGGTCCCTGACCTACAATGAGCAGTTCTTC
TRBD1,14,TRBV6-6,TRBJ1-1,few,CASSYVRDSNEAFF,TGTGCCAGCAGTTATGTGAGGGACAGCAATGAAGCTTTCTTT